This T cell receptor (beta chain) originates from a study of shared clonotypes between healthy human individuals. The protocol was immunoSEQ multiplex PCR, while the TCRdb copy is restricted to in-frame clones and leaves out a portion. The data hold about 1.4 million clones, with roughly 95% observed a single time. This receptor was identified in a young man in good health. Sequenced input: naive CD4+ T cells sorted from blood. Subset reported: CD45RA+ positively selected.

The DNA of the CDR3 is TGCGCCAGCAGCCCCCCAGGGCCCGAGCAGTACTTC. Protein: CASSPPGPEQYF. The rearrangement links TRBV5-1 to TRBJ2-7, with D perhaps TRBD1 (5 bases). Trimming left V 4 bases short and J 6 bases short, with 11 bases between. The CDR3 contains 12 residues. The germline V gene encodes CDR1 SGHRS and CDR2 YFSETQ. Looking up the rest from reference TRBV5-1 and TRBJ2-7 gives the full variable domain: KAGVTQTPRYLIKTRGQQVTLSCSPISGHRSVSWYQQTPGQGLQFLFEYFSETQRNKGNFPGRFSGRQFSNSRSEMNVSTLELGDSALYLCASSPPGPEQYFGPGTRLTVT.